The next 29 T cell receptor beta chains were all read from a single sample in a study of T cell changes during pregnancy in multiple sclerosis. Sequencing was performed with immunoSEQ multiplex PCR; in TCRdb, only in-frame clones are kept and a portion is missing. The sample records tens of thousands of clones, 70% to 90% being singletons. This sample comprised CD8+ T cells from peripheral blood mononuclear cells, obtained in the first trimester of pregnancy. These TCRs come from a female donor in good health, enrolled as a control in a pregnancy study.

This clone has just a few counts. The gene calls are TRBV7-3 and TRBJ1-1; no firm D call. Trimming pared 1 base from V and 6 bases from J, leaving 21 bases between. Germline values: CDR1 SGHTA, CDR2 FQGTGA. The CDR3 sequence is 17 residues long. This chain's CDR3 is CASSLNPLTDRSAEAFF. The DNA of the CDR3 is TGTGCCAGCAGCTTAAACCCTTTAACGGATAGAAGCGCTGAAGCTTTCTTT.

This clone occurred a few times. The rearrangement links TRBV19 to TRBJ2-1; no clear D gene. The CDR3 is 12 residues long. Trimming stripped 1 base from V and 5 bases from J, with 3 bases between. Looked up from germline, CDR1 is LNHDA and CDR2 is SQIVND (reference sequence). The CDR3 DNA is TGTGCCAGTAGTATAGTCGACAATGAGCAGTTCTTC. As protein: CASSIVDNEQFF.

V and J are TRBV9 and TRBJ2-7; TRBD1 is a possible D gene (5 bases). There are 15 residues in the CDR3. CDR1 is SGDLS, CDR2 YYNGEE, per germline. The V and J ends lost 6 bases and 2 bases respectively, with 18 bases between them. The CDR3 nucleotides read TGTGCCAGCACCCCCGGGCAGGGAATTCCCTACGAGCAGTACTTC. Amino acid sequence: CASTPGQGIPYEQYF.

The gene calls are TRBV29-1 and TRBJ2-5; D gene unclear. V was clipped by 7 bases and J by 0 bases, with 18 bases between them. The CDR3 length is 15 residues. Germline V gene sequence: CDR1 SQVTM, CDR2 ANQGSEA. CDR3 protein: CSAQRMAVYQETQYF. CDR3 DNA sequence: TGCAGCGCCCAGCGAATGGCGGTTTACCAAGAGACCCAGTACTTC.

The chain uses TRBV7-2 and TRBJ2-3; 8 bases map to TRBD2. Per the germline V gene, CDR1 is SGHTA and CDR2 is FQGNSA. The CDR3 length is 15 residues. The trim removed 5 bases at V and 3 bases at J, leaving 7 bases unmatched. The chain's CDR3 is CASSASRGGTDTQYF. DNA for the CDR3: TGTGCCAGCAGCGCCTCCCGGGGGGGGACAGATACGCAGTATTTT.

The J gene is TRBJ2-7, the V gene TRBV14, with TRBD1 as a possible D gene (5 bases). The CDR3 consists of 14 residues. Germline V CDR1 and CDR2: SGHDN, FVKESK. The ends were cut back, 4 bases at V and 5 bases at J, with 15 bases in the middle. The CDR3 region is CASSRGHGLDEQYF. The CDR3 DNA sequence: TGTGCCAGCAGCCGCGGACATGGCCTCGACGAGCAGTACTTC. Drawing the rest from reference TRBV14 and TRBJ2-7, the complete variable domain is EAGVTQFPSHSVIEKGQTVTLRCDPISGHDNLYWYRRVMGKEIKFLLHFVKESKQDESGMPNNRFLAERTGGTYSTLKVQPAELEDSGVYFCASSRGHGLDEQYFGPGTRLTVT.

The rearrangement uses TRBV29-1 and TRBJ2-7, with 11 bases identical to TRBD1. The CDR3 runs 14 residues. From germline, CDR1 is SQVTM and CDR2 ANQGSEA. V lost 6 bases and J lost 2; bases outside the gene matches: 6. The CDR3 nucleotides read TGCAGCGTCGTTGGGACAGGGGGACCCTACGAGCAGTACTTC. As protein: CSVVGTGGPYEQYF.

The rearrangement uses TRBV4-3 and TRBJ1-5; D is perhaps TRBD1 (6 bases). This CDR3 comprises 19 residues. The V and J ends lost 0 bases and 2 bases respectively, with 20 bases between them. Germline CDR1 reads LGHNA; CDR2 reads YSLEER. This CDR3 reads CASSQDRQVGLWGNQPQHF. The CDR3 nucleotides are TGCGCCAGCAGCCAAGACCGACAGGTCGGACTTTGGGGCAATCAGCCCCAGCATTTT.

The V gene is TRBV29-1, the J gene TRBJ2-1; TRBD2 matches at 13 bases. Germline CDR1 reads SQVTM; CDR2 reads ANQGSEA. The CDR3 has 19 amino acids. After removal of 2 bases from V and 0 bases from J, the junction contained 10 bases not matched to a gene. CDR3 sequence (DNA): TGCAGCGTTGAAAGTGGACTAGCGGGAGATTTCAGCTCCTACAATGAGCAGTTCTTC. Translating gives CSVESGLAGDFSSYNEQFF.

This clone occurred a few times. V is TRBV6-4 and J is TRBJ2-4, with 12 bases lining up with TRBD2. The CDR3 spans 16 residues. V lost 3 bases and J lost 8; bases outside the gene matches: 8. The germline V gene encodes CDR1 MRHNA and CDR2 SNTAGT. The chain's CDR3 is CASSETSGGSVDIQYF. CDR3 nucleotides: TGTGCCAGCAGTGAGACTAGCGGGGGTAGTGTGGACATTCAGTACTTC.

This rearrangement joins TRBV5-1 to TRBJ1-2; D possibly corresponds to TRBD1 (6 bases). Germline V gene sequence: CDR1 SGHRS, CDR2 YFSETQ. Trimming cost V 2 bases and J 6 bases, with 14 bases left between them. This CDR3 has 14 amino acids. DNA for the CDR3: TGCGCCAGCAGCTTTGGCAGGGGTTTCGATGGCTACACCTTC. It yields the protein CASSFGRGFDGYTF.

The rearrangement uses TRBV4-1 and TRBJ2-5; D perhaps matches TRBD1 (6 bases). This CDR3 spans 15 amino acids. Trimming pared 0 bases from V and 4 bases from J, leaving 12 bases between. Germline V lookup: CDR1 MGHRA, CDR2 YSYEKL. CDR3 DNA sequence: TGCGCCAGCAGCCAAGATGCAGGGGACGGAGAGACCCAGTACTTC. Its protein product is CASSQDAGDGETQYF.

This rearrangement joins TRBV13 to TRBJ2-7, with 7 bases identical to TRBD1. Trimming at V came to 5 bases and at J to 0 bases, leaving 13 bases not matched to a gene. CDR1 is PRHDT and CDR2 is FYEKMQ in the germline V gene (reference sequence). The CDR3 totals 17 residues. The chain's CDR3 is CASSARTGYESSYEQYF. The CDR3 DNA follows: TGTGCCAGCAGCGCCCGGACAGGCTATGAAAGCTCCTACGAGCAGTACTTC.

The chain employs TRBV7-9 and TRBJ2-5; 7 bases match TRBD1. V gave up 1 base and J gave up 4 bases; unmatched junction bases: 9. Germline V gene sequence: CDR1 SEHNR, CDR2 FQNEAQ (reference sequence). The length of the CDR3 is 16 residues. CDR3 sequence: CASSLETGTPGETQYF. CDR3 DNA sequence: TGTGCCAGCAGCTTAGAGACAGGGACCCCGGGAGAGACCCAGTACTTC.

This chain connects TRBV5-1 to TRBJ2-7; 7 nucleotides agree with TRBD2. Trimming removed 2 bases from V and 2 bases from J; junction bases left unmatched: 7. This CDR3 contains 15 residues. In germline, CDR1 is SGHRS, CDR2 YFSETQ. CDR3 DNA: TGCGCCAGCAGCTTCGGAAGCGGGGCCACCTACGAGCAGTACTTC. The encoded protein is CASSFGSGATYEQYF.

The rearrangement joins TRBV28 to TRBJ1-6; D unresolved. The germline V gene has CDR1 MDHEN and CDR2 SYDVKM. The length of the CDR3 is 16 residues. V was clipped by 3 bases and J by 4 bases, with 13 bases between them. The CDR3 loop is CASSLGRTTYNSPLHF. The DNA for the CDR3 is TGTGCCAGCAGTTTGGGCAGGACTACTTATAATTCACCCCTCCACTTT.

This sequence joins TRBV5-1 and TRBJ2-7, with 9 nucleotides matching TRBD2. CDR1 and CDR2 (germline): SGHRS, YFSETQ. Germline trimming cut 4 bases from V and 0 bases from J; bases unmatched to any gene: 5. The CDR3 sequence is 15 residues long. The CDR3 loop is CASSRLAENSYEQYF. CDR3 bases: TGCGCCAGCAGCAGACTAGCGGAGAACTCCTACGAGCAGTACTTC.

V and J are TRBV19 and TRBJ2-6; no clear D. The germline V gene encodes CDR1 LNHDA and CDR2 SQIVND (reference sequence). With 3 bases removed from V and 0 bases from J, the gap between germline ends came to 6 bases. This CDR3 contains 15 residues. The CDR3 loop is CASSIVLSGANVLTF. CDR3 coding DNA: TGTGCCAGTAGTATCGTCCTCTCTGGGGCCAACGTCCTGACTTTC.

The chain has TRBV7-2 and TRBJ2-1, with TRBD2 matching over 10 bases. V shed 0 bases, J shed 4 bases, and the junction held 6 bases outside the gene matches. CDR3 length equals 17 residues. The germline CDR1 and CDR2 sequences are SGHTA and FQGNSA. CDR3 sequence: CASSLALGLAEYNEQFF. CDR3 bases: TGTGCCAGCAGCTTAGCCCTTGGACTAGCGGAATACAATGAGCAGTTCTTC.

The V and J genes are TRBV6-1 and TRBJ2-7, with a tentative D call TRBD2 (6 bases). Germline V gives CDR1 MNHNS, CDR2 SASEGT. The CDR3 sequence is 16 residues long. V dropped 4 bases and J dropped 1 base, with 17 bases sitting between them. In DNA, the CDR3 is TGTGCCAGCAGTGTGGGGGGTGGGGATTCTTCCTACGAGCAGTACTTC. Translation: CASSVGGGDSSYEQYF.

The chain is built from TRBV4-3 and TRBJ1-5; D unresolved. The CDR3 totals 14 residues. The V end lost 5 bases, the J end lost 5 bases, and 13 bases lay between the germline ends. Germline V CDR1 and CDR2: LGHNA, YSLEER. The CDR3 DNA is TGCGCCAGCAGCTACGGGTTAGTGGATCAGCCCCAGCATTTT. It specifies CASSYGLVDQPQHF.

This chain links TRBV7-9 with TRBJ1-5; no reliable D call. CDR3 length: 13 residues. Germline values: CDR1 SEHNR, CDR2 FQNEAQ (reference sequence). V was pared by 4 bases and J by 4 bases, with 8 bases between. The CDR3 region is CASSSAGNQPQHF. CDR3 DNA: TGTGCCAGCAGCTCTGCGGGGAATCAGCCCCAGCATTTT.

V and J are TRBV9 and TRBJ2-6; D perhaps matches TRBD1 (6 bases). With 0 bases removed from V and 2 bases from J, the gap between germline ends came to 27 bases. This CDR3 comprises 22 residues. Germline CDR1 reads SGDLS; CDR2 reads YYNGEE. This chain's CDR3 is CASSVEFLPTTGTSPGANVLTF. CDR3 in DNA: TGTGCCAGCAGCGTAGAGTTTCTCCCTACAACAGGGACGTCCCCTGGGGCCAACGTCCTGACTTTC.

The chain is built from TRBV29-1 and TRBJ2-3; D possibly corresponds to TRBD1 (6 bases). The CDR3 covers 16 residues. The V end was cut by 3 bases, the J end by 3 bases, with 19 bases between. CDR1 and CDR2 from the germline V gene are SQVTM and ANQGSEA. DNA of the CDR3: TGCAGCGTTGACGCGCTGCAGGGGCCCCTTACAGATACGCAGTATTTT. It codes for CSVDALQGPLTDTQYF.

The chain couples TRBV7-3 to TRBJ2-5, with 9 positions matching TRBD2. With V trimmed by 2 bases and J by 5 bases, 6 bases remained unmatched. CDR3 length: 15 residues. Germline V gene data show CDR1 as SGHTA and CDR2 as FQGTGA. The CDR3 loop is CASSLGGGGSETQYF. CDR3 sequence (DNA): TGTGCCAGCAGCTTAGGCGGGGGGGGGTCGGAGACCCAGTACTTC.

V usage is TRBV4-3 and J usage is TRBJ1-5; TRBD1 aligns across 7 bases. The J segment lost 7 bases and the V segment lost 2 bases, leaving 2 bases of the junction unmatched. The germline gives CDR1 LGHNA, CDR2 YSLEER. The CDR3 spans 13 residues. CDR3 region: CASSQSRGQPQHF. The CDR3 coding sequence is TGCGCCAGCAGCCAATCCAGGGGGCAGCCCCAGCATTTT.

The sample holds a few counts of this clone. This chain joins TRBV2 and TRBJ1-6; 9 bases match TRBD1. V dropped 2 bases and J dropped 0; count of bases not matched to a gene: 8. The CDR3 consists of 19 residues. CDR1 and CDR2 (germline): SNHLY, FYNNEI. This CDR3 reads CASSEWDRDWSSYNSPLHF. CDR3 nucleotide sequence: TGTGCCAGCAGTGAATGGGACAGGGATTGGAGCTCCTATAATTCACCCCTCCACTTT.

This chain uses TRBV29-1 with TRBJ2-1; tentative D call: TRBD2 (6 bases). The V gene's germline CDR1 is SQVTM and CDR2 ANQGSEA. CDR3 size: 12 residues. The V gene lost 7 bases and the J gene lost 10 bases, with 17 bases spanning the gap. This CDR3 reads CSANSGVGEQFF. CDR3 DNA sequence: TGCAGCGCAAATTCGGGGGTGGGGGAGCAGTTCTTC.

The J gene is TRBJ2-1, the V gene TRBV6-6, with a tentative D call TRBD2 (6 bases). CDR3 length: 13 residues. CDR1 MNHNY and CDR2 SVGAGI come from the germline V gene (reference sequence). V shed 5 bases and J shed 6 bases, with 11 bases lying between them. The chain's CDR3 is CASSPGEVNEQFF. DNA for the CDR3: TGTGCCAGCAGTCCCGGGGAGGTCAATGAGCAGTTCTTC.